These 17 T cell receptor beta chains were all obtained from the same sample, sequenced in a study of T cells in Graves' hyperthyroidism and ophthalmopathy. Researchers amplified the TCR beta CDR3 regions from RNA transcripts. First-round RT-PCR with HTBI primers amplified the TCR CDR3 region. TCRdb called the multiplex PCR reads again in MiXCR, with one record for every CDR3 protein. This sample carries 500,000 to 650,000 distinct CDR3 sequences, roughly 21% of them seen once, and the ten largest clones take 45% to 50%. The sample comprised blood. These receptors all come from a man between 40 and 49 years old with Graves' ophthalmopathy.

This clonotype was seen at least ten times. CDR3: CSAHYRSEQYF. The CDR3 nucleotides read TGCAGTGCCCATTACAGGAGCGAGCAGTACTTC. The genes are TRBV20-1 and TRBJ2-7, with D perhaps TRBD1 (5 bases). This CDR3 has 11 residues. V was cut by 6 bases and J by 6 bases, with 12 bases left in between. CDR1 is DFQATT, CDR2 SNEGSKA, per germline (reference sequence).

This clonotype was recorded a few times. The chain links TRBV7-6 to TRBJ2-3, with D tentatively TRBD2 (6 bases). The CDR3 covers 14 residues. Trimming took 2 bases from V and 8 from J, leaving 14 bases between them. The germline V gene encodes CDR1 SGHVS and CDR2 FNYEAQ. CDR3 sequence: CASSLNRRGGTQYF. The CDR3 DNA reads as TGTGCCAGCAGCTTAAATAGGCGGGGTGGTACGCAGTATTTT.

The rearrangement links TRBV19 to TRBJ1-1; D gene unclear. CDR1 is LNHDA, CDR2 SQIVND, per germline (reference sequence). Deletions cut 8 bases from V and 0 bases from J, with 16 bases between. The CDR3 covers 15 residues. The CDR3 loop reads CASAGQDGLNTEAFF. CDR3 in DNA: TGTGCCAGTGCAGGTCAGGACGGTTTGAACACTGAAGCTTTCTTT.

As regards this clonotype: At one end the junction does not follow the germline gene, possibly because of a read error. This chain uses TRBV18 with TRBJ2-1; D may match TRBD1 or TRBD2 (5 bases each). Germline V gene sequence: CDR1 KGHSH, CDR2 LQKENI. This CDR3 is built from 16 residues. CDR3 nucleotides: TGTGCCAGCTCAGCCCAGGGCGGGCGGGCTTACAATGAGCAGGTCTTC. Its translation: CASSAQGGRAYNEQVF.

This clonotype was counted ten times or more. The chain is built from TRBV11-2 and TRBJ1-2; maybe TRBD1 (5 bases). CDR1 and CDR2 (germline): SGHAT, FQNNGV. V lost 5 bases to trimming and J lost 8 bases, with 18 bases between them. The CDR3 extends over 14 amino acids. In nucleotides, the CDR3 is TGTGCCAGCAGCCAAAGGAGGACAAAGGGCGGCTACACCTTC. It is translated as CASSQRRTKGGYTF.

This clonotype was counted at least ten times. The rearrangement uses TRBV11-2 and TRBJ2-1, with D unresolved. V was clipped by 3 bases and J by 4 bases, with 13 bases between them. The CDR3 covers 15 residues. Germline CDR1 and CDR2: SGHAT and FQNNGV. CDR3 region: CASSFSSGPYNEQFF. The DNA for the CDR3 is TGTGCCAGCAGCTTCTCCAGTGGACCTTACAATGAGCAGTTCTTC.

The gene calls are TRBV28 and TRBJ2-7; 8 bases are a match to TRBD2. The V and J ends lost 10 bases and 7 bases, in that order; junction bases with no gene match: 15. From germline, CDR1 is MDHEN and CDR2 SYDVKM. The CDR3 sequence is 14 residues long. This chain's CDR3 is CAISLAGATNEQYF. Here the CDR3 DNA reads TGTGCCATCAGCCTAGCGGGCGCGACTAATGAGCAGTACTTC.

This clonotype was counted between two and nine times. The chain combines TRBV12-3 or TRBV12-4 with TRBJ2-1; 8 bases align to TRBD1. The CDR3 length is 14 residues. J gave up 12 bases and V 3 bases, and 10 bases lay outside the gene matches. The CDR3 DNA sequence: TGTGCCAGCAGTTTGGGGGACAGGATGATCGGGCAGTTCTTC. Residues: CASSLGDRMIGQFF.

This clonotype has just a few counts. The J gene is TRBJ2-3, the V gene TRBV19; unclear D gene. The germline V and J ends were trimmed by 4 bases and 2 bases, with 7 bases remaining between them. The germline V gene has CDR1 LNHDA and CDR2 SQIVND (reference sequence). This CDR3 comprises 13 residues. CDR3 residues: CASSNHFTDTQYF. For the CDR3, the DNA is TGTGCCAGTAGTAATCATTTCACAGATACGCAGTATTTT.

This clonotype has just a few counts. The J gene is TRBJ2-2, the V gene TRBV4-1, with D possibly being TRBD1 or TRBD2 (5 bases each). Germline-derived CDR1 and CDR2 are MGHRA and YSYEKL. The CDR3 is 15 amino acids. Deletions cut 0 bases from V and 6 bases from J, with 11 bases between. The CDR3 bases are TGCGCCAGCAGCCAAGAGGGGACGGTCCCCGGGGAGCTGTTTTTT. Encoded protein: CASSQEGTVPGELFF.

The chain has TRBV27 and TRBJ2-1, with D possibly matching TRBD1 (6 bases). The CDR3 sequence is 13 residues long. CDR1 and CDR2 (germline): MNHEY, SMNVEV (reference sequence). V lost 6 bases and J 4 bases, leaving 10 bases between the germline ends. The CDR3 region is CASRNGQYNEQFF. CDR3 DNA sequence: TGTGCCAGCAGAAACGGACAGTACAATGAGCAGTTCTTC.

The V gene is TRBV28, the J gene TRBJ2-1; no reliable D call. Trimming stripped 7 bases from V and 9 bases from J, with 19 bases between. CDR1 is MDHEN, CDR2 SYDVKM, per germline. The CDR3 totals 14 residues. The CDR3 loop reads CASKGPGLVGEQFF. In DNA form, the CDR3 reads TGTGCCAGCAAGGGTCCGGGTCTTGTGGGTGAGCAGTTCTTC.

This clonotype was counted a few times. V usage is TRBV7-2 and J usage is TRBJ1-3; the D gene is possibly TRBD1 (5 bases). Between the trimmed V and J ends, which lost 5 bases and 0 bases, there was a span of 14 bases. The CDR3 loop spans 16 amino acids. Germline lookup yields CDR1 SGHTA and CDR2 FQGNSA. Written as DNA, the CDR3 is TGTGCCAGCAGCGACCGACGACAGAGCTCTGGAAACACCATATATTTT. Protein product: CASSDRRQSSGNTIYF.

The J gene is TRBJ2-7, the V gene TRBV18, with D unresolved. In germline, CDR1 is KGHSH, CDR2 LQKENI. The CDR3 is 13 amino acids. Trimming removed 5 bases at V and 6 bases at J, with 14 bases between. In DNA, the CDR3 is TGTGCCAGCTCATCAAATACCGGTTCCGAGCAGTACTTC. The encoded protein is CASSSNTGSEQYF.

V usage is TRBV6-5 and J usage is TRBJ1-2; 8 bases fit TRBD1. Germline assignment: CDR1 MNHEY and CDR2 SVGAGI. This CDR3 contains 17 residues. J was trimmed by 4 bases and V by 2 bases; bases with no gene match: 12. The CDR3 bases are TGTGCCAGCAGTTACCCCGAAGCAGGGGGCTTCGGCTATGGCTACACCTTC. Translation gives CASSYPEAGGFGYGYTF.

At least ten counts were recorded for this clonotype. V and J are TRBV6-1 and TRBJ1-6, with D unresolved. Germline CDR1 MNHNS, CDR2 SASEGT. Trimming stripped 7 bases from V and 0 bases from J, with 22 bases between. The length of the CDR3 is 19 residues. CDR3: CASTAVWSLASSYNSPLHF. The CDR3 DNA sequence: TGTGCCAGCACCGCGGTGTGGAGTTTGGCAAGCTCCTATAATTCACCCCTCCACTTT.

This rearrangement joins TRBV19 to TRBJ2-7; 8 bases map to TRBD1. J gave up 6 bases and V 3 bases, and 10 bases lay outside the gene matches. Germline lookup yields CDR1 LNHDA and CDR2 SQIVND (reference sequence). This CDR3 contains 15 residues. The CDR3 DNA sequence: TGTGCCAGTAGTATCGAGGTGGGGGACAGGCGCGAGCAGTACTTC. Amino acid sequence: CASSIEVGDRREQYF.